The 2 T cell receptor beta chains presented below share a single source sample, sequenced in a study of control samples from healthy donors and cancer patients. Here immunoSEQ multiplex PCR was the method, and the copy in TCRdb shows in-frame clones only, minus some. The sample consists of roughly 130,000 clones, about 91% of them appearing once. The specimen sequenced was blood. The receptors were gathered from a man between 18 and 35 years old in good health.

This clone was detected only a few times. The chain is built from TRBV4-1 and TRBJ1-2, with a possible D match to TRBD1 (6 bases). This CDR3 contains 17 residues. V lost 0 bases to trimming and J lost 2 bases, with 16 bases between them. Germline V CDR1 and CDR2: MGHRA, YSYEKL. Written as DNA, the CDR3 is TGCGCCAGCAGCCAAGATCCGGGGGCGCGCTGGAACTATGGCTACACCTTC. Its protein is CASSQDPGARWNYGYTF.

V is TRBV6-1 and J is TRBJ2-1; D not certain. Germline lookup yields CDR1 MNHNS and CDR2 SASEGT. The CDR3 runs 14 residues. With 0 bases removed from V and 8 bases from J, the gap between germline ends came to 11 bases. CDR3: CASSEASDRDEQFF. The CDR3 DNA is TGTGCCAGCAGTGAAGCCTCCGACCGGGATGAGCAGTTCTTC.